This record looks at one T cell receptor beta chain sequence and its context. As yet, its antigen is unknown. There were approximately 4,000 ng of total RNA used for each TCR library. TCRdb re-called the 5' RACE reads; every CDR3 protein appears as one record, without DNA. The table lists 440,000 or so distinct CDR3 sequences. This entry comes from a study of monozygotic twins with inflammatory bowel disease. Germline V CDR1 and CDR2: SGHRS, YFSETQ. The CDR3 covers 16 residues. Study-wide findings and caveats: Repertoire similarity matched across concordant and discordant twins, perhaps owing to limited power.

No T cells were sorted before total RNA was taken from whole blood. The sequence was obtained from a human donor with ulcerative colitis or Crohn's disease, or a healthy co-twin of an affected twin (not recorded which). The chain links TRBV5-1 to TRBJ2-2; without DNA, the TCRdb call of TRBD1 cannot be checked. The sequenced sample was blood. The CDR3 sequence is CASSLMGGANTGELFF.